These 22 T cell receptor beta chains originate from one sample sequenced in a study of T cells in Graves' hyperthyroidism and ophthalmopathy. From RNA transcripts, TCR beta CDR3 regions were amplified. First-round RT-PCR targeting the TCR CDR3 was performed with the HTBI primer set. TCRdb re-analysed the multiplex PCR reads in MiXCR, keeping a single row per CDR3 protein. In the table there are a few hundred thousand distinct CDR3 sequences, about a sixth of which are singletons. The source material was blood. The source is a woman between 18 and 29 years old with Graves' hyperthyroidism.

The chain uses TRBV6-2 or TRBV6-3 and TRBJ2-7; possible D gene TRBD1, 6 bases. This CDR3 has 13 residues. Germline loops: CDR1 MNHEY, CDR2 SVGEGT. The ends were cut back, 10 bases at V and 4 bases at J, with 17 bases in the middle. The CDR3: CAKQGQLNYEQYF. The CDR3 bases are TGTGCCAAACAGGGACAACTCAATTACGAGCAGTACTTC.

This clonotype was counted at least ten times. The V gene is TRBV12-3 or TRBV12-4, the J gene TRBJ2-3; weak D call: TRBD2 (6 bases). Deletions cut 6 bases from V and 4 bases from J, with 17 bases between. The CDR3 spans 15 residues. In DNA form, the CDR3 reads TGTGCCAGCAGCCTGGGAGGCCTCCCCCCAGATACGCAGTATTTT. Translation: CASSLGGLPPDTQYF.

The CDR3 nucleotides are TGTGCCAGCAGTTCCAGCACCAGCTACGAGCAGTACTTC. Translated: CASSSSTSYEQYF. The chain is built from TRBV12-3 or TRBV12-4 and TRBJ2-7; D is unclear. The CDR3 is 13 amino acids. Trimming shortened V by 4 bases and J by 3 bases, and 10 bases separated the two germline ends.

This clonotype appeared many times. The rearrangement joins TRBV28 to TRBJ2-7; 11 bases are a match to TRBD1. The V segment lost 6 bases and the J segment 7 bases; nucleotides outside the gene matches: 14. Germline V gene data show CDR1 as MDHEN and CDR2 as SYDVKM. The length of the CDR3 is 16 residues. The CDR3 DNA reads TGTGCCAGCAGCCTCCCACAACCCGGGACAGGGGGTGAGCAGTACTTC. Translating it yields CASSLPQPGTGGEQYF.

This clonotype was picked up a small number of times. The chain uses TRBV12-3 or TRBV12-4 and TRBJ1-6; the D is unclear. The CDR3 sequence is 14 residues long. V was pared by 3 bases and J by 4 bases, with 7 bases between. The CDR3 coding sequence is TGTGCCAGCAGTTTGGGAGAATATAATTCACCCCTCCACTTT. This gives the protein CASSLGEYNSPLHF.

In its sample, this clonotype was seen many times. This chain uses TRBV6-1 with TRBJ2-7; 13 bases agree with TRBD2. The CDR3 length is 15 residues. Unmatched junction bases numbered 4, after V lost 6 bases and J lost 2 bases. Per the germline V gene, CDR1 is MNHNS and CDR2 is SASEGT. DNA of the CDR3: TGTGCCAGCAGGCCCGGGACTAGCGGGACCTACGAGCAGTACTTC. Its translation is CASRPGTSGTYEQYF.

This clonotype was found a few times. This chain links TRBV27 with TRBJ2-5; 10 bases agree with TRBD2. CDR1 is MNHEY and CDR2 is SMNVEV in the germline V gene (reference sequence). The CDR3 length is 15 residues. J gave up 6 bases and V 3 bases, and 7 bases lay outside the gene matches. CDR3 residues: CASSFLAGDGKTQYF. The DNA of the CDR3 is TGTGCCAGCAGTTTCCTAGCGGGAGATGGGAAGACCCAGTACTTC.

This clonotype was recorded at least ten times. The V call is TRBV6-2 or TRBV6-3, the J call TRBJ2-1; the match to TRBD2 covers 10 bases. The CDR3 sequence is 17 residues long. Germline trimming cut 2 bases from V and 3 bases from J; bases unmatched to any gene: 7. The germline V gene encodes CDR1 MNHEY and CDR2 SVGEGT. The CDR3 is CASSYRLAGALYNEQFF. CDR3 DNA sequence: TGTGCCAGCAGTTACAGGCTAGCGGGGGCCCTCTACAATGAGCAGTTCTTC.

In its sample, this clonotype was seen a few times. Lacking the conserved final phenylalanine or tryptophan, this CDR3 likely reflects a read error. V and J are TRBV5-5 and TRBJ2-1, with 10 bases aligning to TRBD1. From germline, CDR1 is SGHKS and CDR2 YYEKEE (reference sequence). J was trimmed by 4 bases and V by 0 bases; bases with no gene match: 4. The CDR3 spans 16 residues. DNA of the CDR3: TGTGCCAGCAGCTTGGTATGGGACAGGGGATACAATGAGCAGTTCCTC. Amino acid sequence: CASSLVWDRGYNEQFL.

This clonotype was picked up a small number of times. This chain connects TRBV7-2 to TRBJ2-3; D might be TRBD2 (6 bases). Germline CDR1 reads SGHTA; CDR2 reads FQGNSA. Deletions cut 1 base from V and 5 bases from J, with 13 bases between. This CDR3 is built from 15 residues. As DNA, the CDR3 is TGTGCCAGCAGCTTAGATTTGCGGGGAGGAGATACGCAGTATTTT. This codes for CASSLDLRGGDTQYF.

This clonotype was seen a handful of times. The chain is built from TRBV4-3 and TRBJ1-3; perhaps TRBD1 as D (6 bases). Germline CDR1 and CDR2: LGHNA and YSLEER. The CDR3 has 17 residues. V lost 0 bases and J lost 4, with 16 bases in between. DNA of the CDR3: TGCGCCAGCAGCCAAGATCCCTCTACAGGGCTCGGAAACACCATATATTTT. Amino acids: CASSQDPSTGLGNTIYF.

In this sample, this clonotype turned up a few times. The chain has TRBV7-9 and TRBJ2-3; D is undetermined. The V end lost 2 bases, the J end lost 0 bases, and 9 bases lay between the germline ends. CDR1 and CDR2 from the germline V gene are SEHNR and FQNEAQ (reference sequence). This CDR3 is built from 15 residues. The CDR3 spells CASSLSYPSTDTQYF. CDR3 in DNA: TGTGCCAGCAGCTTAAGTTACCCAAGCACAGATACGCAGTATTTT.

In its sample, this clonotype was seen many times. V and J are TRBV6-1 and TRBJ2-1, with D maybe TRBD1 (5 bases). V was trimmed by 6 bases and J by 8 bases, leaving 20 bases between them. CDR1 and CDR2 (germline): MNHNS, SASEGT. The CDR3 spans 15 residues. The CDR3: CASSPLGATVDEQFF. CDR3 in DNA: TGTGCCAGCAGCCCCCTTGGGGCGACGGTTGATGAGCAGTTCTTC.

In this sample, this clonotype turned up once. CDR3 loop: CSVVPVSYNEQFF. CDR3 sequence (DNA): TGCAGCGTTGTGCCGGTTTCCTACAATGAGCAGTTCTTC. V gene TRBV29-1 combines with J gene TRBJ2-1, with D hard to call. The germline V gene encodes CDR1 SQVTM and CDR2 ANQGSEA. The length of the CDR3 is 13 residues. V lost 4 bases to trimming and J lost 1 base, with 8 bases between them.

The chain is built from TRBV10-3 and TRBJ1-2, with 9 bases lining up with TRBD1. CDR1 and CDR2 (germline): ENHRY, SYGVKD. The trim removed 8 bases at V and 2 bases at J, leaving 9 bases unmatched. The CDR3 loop spans 15 amino acids. In DNA, the CDR3 is TGTGCCATCGGAGTCCGGGACAGGGCGAACTATGGCTACACCTTC. It specifies CAIGVRDRANYGYTF.

This clonotype showed up many times. This chain uses TRBV11-2 with TRBJ2-3; D remains ambiguous. This CDR3 has 14 residues. Germline V CDR1 and CDR2: SGHAT, FQNNGV. The V end was cut by 6 bases, the J end by 2 bases, with 12 bases between. The CDR3 region has the DNA TGTGCCAGCAGGCCCCTTATCACCACAGATACGCAGTATTTT. Translation gives CASRPLITTDTQYF.

The sample holds a few counts of this clonotype. The rearrangement links TRBV20-1 to TRBJ1-2; D remains unclear. CDR1 DFQATT and CDR2 SNEGSKA come from the germline V gene (reference sequence). V shed 3 bases and J shed 7 bases, with 27 bases lying between them. This CDR3 has 17 residues. The DNA for the CDR3 is TGCAGTGCTAGGAGCCCACTCGTTGACGGACCCGCGGGTGGCTACACCTTC. As protein: CSARSPLVDGPAGGYTF.

This clonotype was detected ten times or more. This rearrangement joins TRBV2 to TRBJ2-7; D ambiguous. CDR3 length equals 15 residues. With 7 bases removed from V and 2 bases from J, the gap between germline ends came to 18 bases. Germline CDR1 SNHLY, CDR2 FYNNEI. The CDR3 reads CASKPGGGVPYEQYF. The CDR3 coding sequence is TGTGCCAGCAAACCAGGCGGCGGAGTACCCTACGAGCAGTACTTC.

This chain uses TRBV7-6 with TRBJ1-3, with D uncertain. The V end lost 5 bases, the J end lost 4 bases, and 18 bases lay between the germline ends. This CDR3 comprises 16 residues. The germline gives CDR1 SGHVS, CDR2 FNYEAQ. The CDR3 here is CASSAEPSNNGNTIYF. The CDR3 DNA sequence: TGTGCCAGCAGCGCGGAACCAAGTAATAACGGAAACACCATATATTTT.

V usage is TRBV5-1 and J usage is TRBJ1-6; D is unresolved. CDR3 length equals 15 residues. Trimming left V 5 bases short and J 2 bases short, with 11 bases between. The germline V gene encodes CDR1 SGHRS and CDR2 YFSETQ. In nucleotides, the CDR3 is TGCGCCAGCAGAGGAGGGTTCACCTATAATTCACCCCTCCACTTT. This encodes CASRGGFTYNSPLHF.

The V and J genes are TRBV29-1 and TRBJ2-7; tentative D call: TRBD1 (5 bases). The length of the CDR3 is 15 residues. The V and J ends lost 3 bases and 5 bases respectively, with 20 bases between them. The V gene's germline CDR1 is SQVTM and CDR2 ANQGSEA. The CDR3 loop is CSVELWPGKENEQYF. The CDR3 region has the DNA TGCAGCGTTGAGCTTTGGCCAGGGAAAGAGAACGAGCAGTACTTC.

This clonotype has at least ten counts. The gene calls are TRBV12-3 or TRBV12-4 and TRBJ1-1; tentative D call: TRBD1 (5 bases). This CDR3 is built from 14 residues. Trimming removed 5 bases from V and 2 bases from J, with 12 bases in between. The CDR3, as DNA: TGTGCCAGCAGTACCTCCGACAGAAACACTGAAGCTTTCTTT. The encoded protein is CASSTSDRNTEAFF.